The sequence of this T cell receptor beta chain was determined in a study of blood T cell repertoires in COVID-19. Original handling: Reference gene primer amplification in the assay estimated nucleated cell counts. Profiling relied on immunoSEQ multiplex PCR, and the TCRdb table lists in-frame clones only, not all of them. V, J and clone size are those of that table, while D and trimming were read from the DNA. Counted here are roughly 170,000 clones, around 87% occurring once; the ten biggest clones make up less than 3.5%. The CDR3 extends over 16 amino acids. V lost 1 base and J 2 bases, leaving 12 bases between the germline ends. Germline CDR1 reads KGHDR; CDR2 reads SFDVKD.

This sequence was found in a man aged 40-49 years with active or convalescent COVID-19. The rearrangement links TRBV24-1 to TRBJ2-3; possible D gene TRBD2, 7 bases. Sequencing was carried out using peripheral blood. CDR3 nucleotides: TGTGCCACCAGTGATTTTACCGGGGGGCTCACAGATACGCAGTATTTT. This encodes CATSDFTGGLTDTQYF.